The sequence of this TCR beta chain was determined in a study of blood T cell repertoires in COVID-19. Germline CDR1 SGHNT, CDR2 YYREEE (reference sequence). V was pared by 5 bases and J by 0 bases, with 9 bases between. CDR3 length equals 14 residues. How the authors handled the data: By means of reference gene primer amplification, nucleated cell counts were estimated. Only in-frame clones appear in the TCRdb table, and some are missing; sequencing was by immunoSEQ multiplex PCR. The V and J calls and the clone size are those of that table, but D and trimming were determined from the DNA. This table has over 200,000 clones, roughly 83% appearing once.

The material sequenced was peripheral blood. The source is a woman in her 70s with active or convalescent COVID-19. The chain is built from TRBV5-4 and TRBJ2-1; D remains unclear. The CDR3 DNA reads TGTGCCAGCAGTCAGGTTAGCTCCTACAATGAGCAGTTCTTC. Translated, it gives CASSQVSSYNEQFF.